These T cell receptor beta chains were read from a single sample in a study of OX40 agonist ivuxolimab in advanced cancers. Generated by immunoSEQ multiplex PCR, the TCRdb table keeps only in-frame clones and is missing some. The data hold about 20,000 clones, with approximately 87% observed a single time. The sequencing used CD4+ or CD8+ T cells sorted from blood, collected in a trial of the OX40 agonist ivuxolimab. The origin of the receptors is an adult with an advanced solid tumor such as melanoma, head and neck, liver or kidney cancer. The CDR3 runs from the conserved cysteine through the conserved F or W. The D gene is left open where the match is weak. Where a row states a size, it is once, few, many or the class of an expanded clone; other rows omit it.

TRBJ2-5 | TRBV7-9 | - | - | CASSLLGGTQYF | TGTGCCAGCAGCTTATTGGGGGGGACCCAGTACTTC
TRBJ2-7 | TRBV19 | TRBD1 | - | CASSDRAAYEQYF | TGTGCCAGTAGCGACAGGGCGGCCTACGAGCAGTACTTC
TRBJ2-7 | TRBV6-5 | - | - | CASSYGPGVKYEQYF | TGTGCCAGCAGTTACGGGCCAGGGGTAAAATACGAGCAGTACTTC
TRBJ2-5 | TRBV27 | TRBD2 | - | CASSLGAGTSEETQYF | TGTGCCAGCAGCCTAGGGGCCGGAACTAGCGAAGAGACCCAGTACTTC
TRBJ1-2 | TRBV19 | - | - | CASSIVPIGNYGYTF | TGTGCCAGTAGTATAGTTCCAATAGGTAACTATGGCTACACCTTC
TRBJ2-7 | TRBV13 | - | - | CASSDGASRVNKQYF | TGTGCCAGCAGCGACGGGGCCTCCCGGGTAAACAAGCAGTACTTC
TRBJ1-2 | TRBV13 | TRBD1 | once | CASSTSLQGGHYGYTF | TGTGCCAGCAGCACTTCCCTCCAGGGGGGTCACTATGGCTACACCTTC
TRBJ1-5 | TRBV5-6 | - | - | CASSRRGSSMSQPQHF | TGTGCCAGCAGCCGTAGAGGCTCATCCATGTCACAGCCCCAGCATTTT
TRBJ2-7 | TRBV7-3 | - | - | CASSSGMGNEQYF | TGTGCCAGCAGCTCTGGTATGGGGAACGAGCAGTACTTC
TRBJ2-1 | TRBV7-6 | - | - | CASSWTLDRTSNEQFF | TGTGCCAGCAGTTGGACCCTGGACAGAACCTCCAATGAGCAGTTCTTC
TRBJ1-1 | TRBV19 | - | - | CASRPGKGRSTEAFF | TGTGCCAGTAGACCAGGGAAGGGACGGAGCACTGAAGCTTTCTTT
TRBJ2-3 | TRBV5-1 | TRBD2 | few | CASSAGGNTDTQYF | TGCGCCAGCAGCGCGGGGGGGAACACAGATACGCAGTATTTT
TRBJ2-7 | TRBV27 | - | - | CASSLTFSQIVAYEQYF | TGTGCCAGCAGTTTGACGTTCTCACAGATCGTAGCCTACGAGCAGTACTTC
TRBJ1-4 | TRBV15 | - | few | CATSGLRDTNEKLFF | TGTGCCACCAGCGGTTTGAGAGATACTAATGAAAAACTGTTTTTT
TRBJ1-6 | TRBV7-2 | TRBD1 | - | CASSLVNRGLKSPLHF | TGTGCCAGCAGCTTAGTGAACAGGGGGCTAAAATCACCCCTCCACTTT
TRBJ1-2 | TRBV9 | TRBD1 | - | CASSPGTEIYGYTF | TGTGCCAGCAGCCCCGGGACAGAGATCTATGGCTACACCTTC
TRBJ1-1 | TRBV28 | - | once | CASSFSEGVGTEAFF | TGTGCCAGCAGTTTTTCAGAGGGAGTAGGTACTGAAGCTTTCTTT
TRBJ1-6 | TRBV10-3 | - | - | CAISESGVAAPLHF | TGTGCCATCAGTGAGTCTGGAGTGGCAGCACCCCTCCACTTT
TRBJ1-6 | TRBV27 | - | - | CASKIAGSPLHF | TGTGCCAGCAAAATAGCAGGTTCACCCCTCCACTTT
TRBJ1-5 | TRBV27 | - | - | CASSLSVQRGNQPQHF | TGTGCCAGCAGTTTATCGGTGCAGAGGGGCAATCAGCCCCAGCATTTT
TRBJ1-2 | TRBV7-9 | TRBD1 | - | CATRIDRVSHFGGYTF | TGTGCCACCCGAATCGACAGGGTTTCCCACTTTGGTGGCTACACCTTC
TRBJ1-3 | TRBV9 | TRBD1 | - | CASSPPTGEINTIYF | TGTGCCAGCAGCCCCCCGACAGGGGAGATAAACACCATATATTTT
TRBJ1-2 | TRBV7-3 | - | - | CASSPASQDNHGYTF | TGTGCCAGCAGCCCAGCTAGCCAAGATAACCATGGCTACACCTTC
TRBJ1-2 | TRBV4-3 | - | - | CASSQDWSNGYTF | TGCGCCAGCAGCCAAGATTGGAGTAATGGCTACACCTTC
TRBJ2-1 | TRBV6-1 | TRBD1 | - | CASSEVGTVNEQFF | TGTGCCAGCAGTGAAGTAGGGACAGTCAATGAGCAGTTCTTC
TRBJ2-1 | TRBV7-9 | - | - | CASSSGASSYNEQFF | TGTGCCAGCAGCTCCGGGGCAAGCTCCTACAATGAGCAGTTCTTC
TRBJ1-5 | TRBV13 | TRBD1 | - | CASSLGQGIQPQHF | TGTGCCAGCAGCTTGGGACAGGGAATTCAGCCCCAGCATTTT
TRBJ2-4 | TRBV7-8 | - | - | CASSLASRDKNIQYF | TGTGCCAGCAGCTTGGCGTCCAGGGACAAAAACATTCAGTACTTC